The text below deals with one T cell receptor (beta chain). Primers: 60 Vbeta forward and 13 Jbeta reverse. Generated by immunoSEQ multiplex PCR, the TCRdb table keeps only in-frame clones and is missing some. The sample consists of 130,000 or so clones, just under 85% of them appearing once. This sample is part of a study of cytomegalovirus exposure and HLA in healthy donors. Germline loops: CDR1 SGDLS, CDR2 YYNGEE. This CDR3 spans 13 amino acids. Trimming shortened V by 1 base and J by 4 bases, and 6 bases separated the two germline ends. The rearrangement links TRBV9 to TRBJ1-3, with D possibly TRBD1 on 6 matching bases. The sequencing input was PBMCs. This TCR came from a woman between 40 and 55 years old in good health and CMV-seronegative. This chain's CDR3 is CASSVTGGNTIYF. The CDR3 nucleotides read TGTGCCAGCAGCGTAACAGGGGGAAACACCATATATTTT.